This T cell receptor beta chain originates from a study of OX40 agonist ivuxolimab in advanced cancers. Notes on the research overall: The costimulatory receptor OX40 (CD134) was targeted by ivuxolimab, a fully human IgG2 agonistic monoclonal antibody. Among the roughly 50 dose-escalation patients, approximately 20 had hepatocellular carcinoma, about 15 melanoma, 9 renal cell carcinoma and 9 head and neck cancer. Intravenous ivuxolimab was administered to patients every 2 weeks at six dose levels: 0.01, 0.1, 0.3, 1.5, 3 and 10 mg/kg. The paper reports the monotherapy dose-escalation portion (N ≈ 50 patients) of the phase I ivuxolimab trial. A male proportion of 82.7% and a mean age of 60 years, ranging from about 20 to 85, were recorded for the dose-escalation cohort. The purpose of peripheral TCRbeta sequencing was to test whether ivuxolimab changed TCR sequence diversity and led to clonal T-cell expansion. Partial responses were achieved by three dose-escalation patients, of whom one had hepatocellular carcinoma and two had cutaneous melanoma. Patients were allowed to have had prior anti-PD-1, anti-PD-L1 or anti-CTLA-4 therapy, and roughly two fifths of the dose-escalation patients had been treated with checkpoint inhibitors. Overall study results and their limits: Low levels of normalized T-cell clonal expansion were also seen in some patients who did not respond. After ivuxolimab, CD8+ T cells had more expanded clones than CD4+ T cells on average. In the 0.1-3.0 mg/kg groups, partial responders were among the patients with the lowest normalized peripheral clonal expansion, particularly in CD8+ T cells. Antigen specificity was not determined for the clonally expanded peripheral T cells. At doses from 0.1 to 3.0 mg/kg, clonal expansion was seen in both CD4+ and CD8+ blood T cells between baseline and week 6.

Patients with autoimmune disease history or receiving systemic immunosuppression were excluded from the trial. Peripheral blood for TCR sequencing was collected from all dose cohorts at baseline, on cycle 4 day 1, and on cycle 7 day 1. Samples came from an open-label, multicenter, first-in-human phase I dose-escalation trial of ivuxolimab. Adults with locally advanced or metastatic head and neck squamous cell, hepatocellular, melanoma or renal cell carcinoma were enrolled in the trial. CD4+ and CD8+ T cells were sorted separately from peripheral blood before TCR sequencing. To sequence the TCRbeta CDR3 region, genomic DNA was isolated from the sorted cells. TCRbeta CDR3 regions were sequenced using the immunoSEQ Assay. Entries here come from immuneACCESS through TCRdb and include only in-frame sequences with V and J called. Some clones fail to appear in such tables; in the studies checked, an unresolved V gene covers under half of the shortfall, and the cause of the remainder is unknown. This sample comprises about 96,000 clones, approximately 84% of them detected only once. The top ten clonotypes cover around 5.8% of the sample.

V is reduced by 4 bases and J by 3 bases, leaving a spacing of 15 bases between them. CDR1 and CDR2 (LGHNA, YNFKEQ) derive from the germline V gene. Reading from cysteine to phenylalanine, the CDR3 counts 15 amino acids. Only the CDR3 DNA stays, 45 bases, in frame from base 1. With respect to this clone: It lacks a known antigen. No base-level quality is on record; no much larger clone is a single base apart.

This sequence originates from an adult with an advanced solid tumor such as melanoma, head and neck, liver or kidney cancer. The sequence joins TRBV4-2 to TRBJ1-1; D gene: possibly TRBD1, on 5 matching bases. This material consisted of CD4+ or CD8+ T cells sorted from blood, taken in a trial of the OX40 agonist ivuxolimab. For the CDR3, the sequence is CASSRIGQLYTEAFF. The DNA reads as follows: TGTGCCAGCAGCCGGATCGGACAATTGTACACTGAAGCTTTCTTT.